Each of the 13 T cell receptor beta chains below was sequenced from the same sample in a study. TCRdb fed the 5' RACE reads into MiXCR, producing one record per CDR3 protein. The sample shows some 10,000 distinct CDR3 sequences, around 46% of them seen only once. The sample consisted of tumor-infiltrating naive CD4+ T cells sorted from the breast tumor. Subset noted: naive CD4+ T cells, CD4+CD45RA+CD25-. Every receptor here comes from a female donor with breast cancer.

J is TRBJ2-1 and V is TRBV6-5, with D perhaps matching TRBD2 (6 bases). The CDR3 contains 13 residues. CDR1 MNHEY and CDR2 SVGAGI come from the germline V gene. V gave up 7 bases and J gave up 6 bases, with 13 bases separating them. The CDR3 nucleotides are TGTGCCAGCACGGGGGAGTGGCGCAATGAGCAGTTCTTC. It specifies CASTGEWRNEQFF.

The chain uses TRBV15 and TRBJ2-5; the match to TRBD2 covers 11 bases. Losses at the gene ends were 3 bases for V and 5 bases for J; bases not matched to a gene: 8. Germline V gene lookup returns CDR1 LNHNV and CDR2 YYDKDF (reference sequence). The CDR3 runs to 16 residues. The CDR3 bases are TGTGCCACCAGCAGTTTAGCGGGAGGGCCGTCGGAGACCCAGTACTTC. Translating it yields CATSSLAGGPSETQYF. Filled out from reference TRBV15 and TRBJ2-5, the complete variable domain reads DAMVIQNPRYQVTQFGKPVTLSCSQTLNHNVMYWYQQKSSQAPKLLFHYYDKDFNNEADTPDNFQSRRPNTSFCFLDIRSPGLGDTAMYLCATSSLAGGPSETQYFGPGTRLLVL.

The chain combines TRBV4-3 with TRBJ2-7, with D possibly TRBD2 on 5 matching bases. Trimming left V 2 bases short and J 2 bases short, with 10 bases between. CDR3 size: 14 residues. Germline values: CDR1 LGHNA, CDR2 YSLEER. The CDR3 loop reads CASSQSRGTYEQYF. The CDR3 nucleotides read TGCGCCAGCAGCCAATCACGGGGAACCTACGAGCAGTACTTC.

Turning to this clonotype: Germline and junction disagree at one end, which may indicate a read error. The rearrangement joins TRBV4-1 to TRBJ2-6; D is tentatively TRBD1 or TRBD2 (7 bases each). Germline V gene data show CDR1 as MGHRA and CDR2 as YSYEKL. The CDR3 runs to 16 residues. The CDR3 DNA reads TGCGCCAGCAGCCCAGGGGGGGTCTCTGGGGCCAACGCCCTGACTTTC. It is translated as CASSPGGVSGANALTF.

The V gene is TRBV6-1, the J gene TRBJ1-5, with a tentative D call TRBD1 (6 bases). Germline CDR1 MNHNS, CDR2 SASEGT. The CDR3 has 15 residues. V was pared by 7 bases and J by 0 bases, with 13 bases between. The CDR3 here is CASTRAGDSNQPQHF. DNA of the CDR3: TGTGCCAGCACCCGAGCAGGGGATAGCAATCAGCCCCAGCATTTT.

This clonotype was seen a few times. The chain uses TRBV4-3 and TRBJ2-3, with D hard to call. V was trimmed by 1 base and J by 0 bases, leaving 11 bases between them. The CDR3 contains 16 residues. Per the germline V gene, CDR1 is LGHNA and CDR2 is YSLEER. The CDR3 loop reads CASSQAPSPSTDTQYF. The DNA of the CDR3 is TGCGCCAGCAGCCAAGCCCCAAGCCCTAGCACAGATACGCAGTATTTT.

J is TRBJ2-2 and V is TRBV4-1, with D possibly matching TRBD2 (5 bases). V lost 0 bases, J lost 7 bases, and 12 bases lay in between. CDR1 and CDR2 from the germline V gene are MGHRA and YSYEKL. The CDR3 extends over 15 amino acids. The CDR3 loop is CASSQEIALGGELFF. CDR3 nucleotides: TGCGCCAGCAGCCAAGAAATAGCGTTGGGCGGGGAGCTGTTTTTT.

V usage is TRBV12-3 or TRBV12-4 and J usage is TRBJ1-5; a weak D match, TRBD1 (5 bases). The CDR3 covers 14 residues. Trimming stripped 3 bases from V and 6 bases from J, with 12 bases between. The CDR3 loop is CASSLSGGAQPQHF. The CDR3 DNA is TGTGCCAGCAGTTTGTCGGGGGGTGCTCAGCCCCAGCATTTT.

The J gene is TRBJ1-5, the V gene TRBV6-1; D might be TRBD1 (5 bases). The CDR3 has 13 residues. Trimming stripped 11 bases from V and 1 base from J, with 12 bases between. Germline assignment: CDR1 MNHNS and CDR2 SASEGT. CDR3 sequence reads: CAGGGISNQPQHF. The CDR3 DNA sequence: TGTGCCGGTGGGGGGATCAGCAATCAGCCCCAGCATTTT.

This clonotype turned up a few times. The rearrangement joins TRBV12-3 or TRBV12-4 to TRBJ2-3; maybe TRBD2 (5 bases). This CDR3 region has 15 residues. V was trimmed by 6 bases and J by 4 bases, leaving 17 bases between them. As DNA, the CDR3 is TGTGCCAGCAGCCTACTAGACCCCTCCCCAGATACGCAGTATTTT. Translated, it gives CASSLLDPSPDTQYF.

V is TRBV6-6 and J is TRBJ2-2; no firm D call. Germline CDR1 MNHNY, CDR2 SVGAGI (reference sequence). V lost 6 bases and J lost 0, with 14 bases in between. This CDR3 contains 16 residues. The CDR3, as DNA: TGTGCCAGCAGACTCAAGGTGGCGGCGAACACCGGGGAGCTGTTTTTT. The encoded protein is CASRLKVAANTGELFF.

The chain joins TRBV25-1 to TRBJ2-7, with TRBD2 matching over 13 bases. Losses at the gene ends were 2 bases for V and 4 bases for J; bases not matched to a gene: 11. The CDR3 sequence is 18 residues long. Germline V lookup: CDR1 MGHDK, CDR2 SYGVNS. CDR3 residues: CASSESPHRLAGGYEQYF. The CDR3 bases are TGTGCCAGCAGTGAAAGTCCCCACCGACTAGCGGGAGGTTACGAGCAGTACTTC.

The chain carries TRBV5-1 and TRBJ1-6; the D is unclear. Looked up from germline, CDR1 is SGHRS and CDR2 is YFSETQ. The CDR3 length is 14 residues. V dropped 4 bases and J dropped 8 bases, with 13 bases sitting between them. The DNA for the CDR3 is TGCGCCAGCAGCAACGCGGGATTTGATTCACCCCTCCACTTT. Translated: CASSNAGFDSPLHF.